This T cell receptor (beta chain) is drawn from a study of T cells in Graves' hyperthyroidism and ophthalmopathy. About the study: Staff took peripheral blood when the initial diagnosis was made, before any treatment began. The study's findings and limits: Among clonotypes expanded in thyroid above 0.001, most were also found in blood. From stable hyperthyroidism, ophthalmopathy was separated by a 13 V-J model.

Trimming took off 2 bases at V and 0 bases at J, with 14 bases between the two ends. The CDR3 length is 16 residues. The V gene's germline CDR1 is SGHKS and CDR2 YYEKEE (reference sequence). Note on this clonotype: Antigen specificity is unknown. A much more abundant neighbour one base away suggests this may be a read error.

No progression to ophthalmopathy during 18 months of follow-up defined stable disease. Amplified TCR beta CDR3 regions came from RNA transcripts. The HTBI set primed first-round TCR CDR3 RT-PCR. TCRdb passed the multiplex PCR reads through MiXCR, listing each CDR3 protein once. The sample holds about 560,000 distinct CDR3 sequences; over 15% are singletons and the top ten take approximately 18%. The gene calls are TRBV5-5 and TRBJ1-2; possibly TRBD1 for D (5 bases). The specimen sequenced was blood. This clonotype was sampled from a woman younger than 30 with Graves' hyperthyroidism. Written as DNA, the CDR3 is TGTGCCAGCAGCTTCGTCATGATGGGGGCTAACTATGGCTACACCTTC. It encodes CASSFVMMGANYGYTF.